The 27 T cell receptor beta chains in this list originate from one sample, sequenced in a study of T-cell memory formation after mild COVID-19. TCRdb itself ran the 5' RACE reads through MiXCR, one entry per CDR3 protein. The repertoire has around 320,000 distinct CDR3 sequences, approximately 27% of them found once; the top ten carry approximately 13%. Sequenced material: PBMCs or a T cell subset sorted from them (not recorded which). These receptors were taken from an adult woman who had mild COVID-19 (a few samples of this study predate the infection). Cell type and time point are not known.

The chain combines TRBV9 with TRBJ2-1; 7 bases line up with TRBD2. The germline V gene has CDR1 SGDLS and CDR2 YYNGEE. The CDR3 covers 16 residues. The trim removed 4 bases at V and 8 bases at J, leaving 15 bases unmatched. The CDR3 sequence: CASSPWGGDGLDEQFF. The CDR3 DNA reads TGTGCCAGCAGCCCCTGGGGAGGGGACGGGCTCGATGAGCAGTTCTTC.

This clonotype was detected a few times. The chain has TRBV20-1 and TRBJ2-7; 9 nucleotides match TRBD2. Trimming took 1 base from V and 3 from J; bases not matched to a gene: 7. Germline V gives CDR1 DFQATT, CDR2 SNEGSKA (reference sequence). The CDR3 is 15 amino acids. CDR3 sequence reads: CSARAERGVIYEQYF. The CDR3 DNA follows: TGCAGTGCTAGAGCGGAGCGGGGGGTTATCTACGAGCAGTACTTC.

The rearrangement joins TRBV7-6 to TRBJ2-2; 9 bases align to TRBD1. The CDR3 spans 17 residues. Germline CDR1 and CDR2: SGHVS and FNYEAQ. V dropped 3 bases and J dropped 4; count of bases not matched to a gene: 9. CDR3 amino acids: CASSFTPGQGGTGELFF. CDR3 nucleotide sequence: TGTGCCAGCAGCTTTACACCGGGACAGGGTGGCACCGGGGAGCTGTTTTTT.

V is TRBV6-6 and J is TRBJ1-1; D unresolved. CDR1 is MNHNY and CDR2 is SVGAGI in the germline V gene (reference sequence). The CDR3 covers 13 residues. With 3 bases removed from V and 0 bases from J, the gap between germline ends came to 5 bases. In nucleotides, the CDR3 is TGTGCCAGCAGTTATGGCATGAACACTGAAGCTTTCTTT. As protein: CASSYGMNTEAFF.

The chain employs TRBV4-3 and TRBJ1-1, with D unresolved. The V gene's germline CDR1 is LGHNA and CDR2 YSLEER. V lost 0 bases and J 4 bases, leaving 15 bases between the germline ends. The CDR3 sequence is 16 residues long. The CDR3 DNA follows: TGCGCCAGCAGCCAAGATCGTCTGGAGGCAGGCACTGAAGCTTTCTTT. Translated: CASSQDRLEAGTEAFF.

The chain's CDR3 is CASSQGITGNTEAFF. The CDR3 DNA is TGTGCCAGCAGCCAAGGTATTACAGGGAACACTGAAGCTTTCTTT. V gene TRBV4-2 combines with J gene TRBJ1-1; TRBD1 might be the D (5 bases). The CDR3 contains 15 residues. The germline V gene has CDR1 LGHNA and CDR2 YNFKEQ. V lost 1 base, J lost 1 base, and 10 bases lay in between.

The chain uses TRBV6-5 and TRBJ1-2, with D possibly matching TRBD1 (6 bases). The germline V and J ends were trimmed by 2 bases and 4 bases, with 14 bases remaining between them. The CDR3 is made up of 15 amino acids. The germline V gene encodes CDR1 MNHEY and CDR2 SVGAGI. CDR3 in DNA: TGTGCCAGCAGTTACGGCCAGGACAGCCTCTATGGCTACACCTTC. Translating gives CASSYGQDSLYGYTF.

This clonotype was seen more than once but under ten times. The DNA for the CDR3 is TGCAGTGCTAGTAGCCGGGACAGACCGATATATGGCTACACCTTC. Translation gives CSASSRDRPIYGYTF. The chain carries TRBV20-1 and TRBJ1-2; 7 bases line up with TRBD1. The CDR3 is made up of 15 amino acids. V was clipped by 3 bases and J by 5 bases; unmatched bases: 12. Germline V gives CDR1 DFQATT, CDR2 SNEGSKA (reference sequence).

The chain joins TRBV7-9 to TRBJ2-1; D is uncertain. The germline gives CDR1 SEHNR, CDR2 FQNEAQ (reference sequence). This CDR3 is 12 amino acids long. Trimming left V 6 bases short and J 2 bases short, with 5 bases between. The CDR3 loop is CASRTAYNEQFF. The CDR3 nucleotides are TGTGCCAGCAGAACGGCCTACAATGAGCAGTTCTTC.

The chain has TRBV30 and TRBJ1-2, with TRBD1 matching over 8 bases. Germline V CDR1 and CDR2: GTSNPN, SVGIG (reference sequence). The CDR3 sequence is 13 residues long. The junction had 0 bases not matched to a gene; V was cut back by 1 base and J by 2 bases. The CDR3 sequence: CAWSGQGNYGYTF. CDR3 DNA: TGTGCCTGGAGTGGACAGGGGAACTATGGCTACACCTTC. Drawing the rest from reference TRBV30 and TRBJ1-2, the complete variable domain is SQTIHQWPATLVQPVGSPLSLECTVEGTSNPNLYWYRQAAGRGLQLLFYSVGIGQISSEVPQNLSASRPQDRQFILSSKKLLLSDSGFYLCAWSGQGNYGYTFGSGTRLTVV.

This sequence joins TRBV27 and TRBJ2-1; D unresolved. With 4 bases removed from V and 4 bases from J, the gap between germline ends came to 8 bases. This CDR3 has 13 amino acids. Germline-derived CDR1 and CDR2 are MNHEY and SMNVEV (reference sequence). The CDR3 here is CASSWTRYNEQFF. The CDR3 DNA follows: TGTGCCAGCAGTTGGACGCGATACAATGAGCAGTTCTTC.

This clonotype has more than one count but fewer than ten. The rearrangement joins TRBV7-6 to TRBJ2-3; TRBD2 aligns across 7 bases. The CDR3 loop spans 15 amino acids. V was pared by 6 bases and J by 3 bases, with 9 bases of the junction left unmatched. The germline V gene encodes CDR1 SGHVS and CDR2 FNYEAQ. The CDR3 DNA reads TGTGCCAGCAGTGTAACCGGGACTATTACAGATACGCAGTATTTT. Translation gives CASSVTGTITDTQYF.

The chain uses TRBV7-6 and TRBJ1-1; D is uncertain. Trimming removed 5 bases from V and 4 bases from J, with 14 bases in between. This CDR3 contains 14 residues. Germline V CDR1 and CDR2: SGHVS, FNYEAQ. DNA for the CDR3: TGTGCCAGCAGCCGGGATACTGGTGCCACTGAAGCTTTCTTT. As protein: CASSRDTGATEAFF. The full variable domain, rest sourced from reference TRBV7-6 and TRBJ1-1, is GAGVSQSPRYKVTKRGQDVALRCDPISGHVSLYWYRQALGQGPEFLTYFNYEAQQDKSGLPNDRFSAERPEGSISTLTIQRTEQRDSAMYRCASSRDTGATEAFFGQGTRLTVV.

The chain recombines TRBV2 with TRBJ1-2; the D is unclear. The CDR3 sequence is 17 residues long. From germline, CDR1 is SNHLY and CDR2 FYNNEI. Deletions cut 4 bases from V and 1 base from J, with 19 bases between. The CDR3 spells CASSGPGRWGDNYGYTF. Written as DNA, the CDR3 is TGTGCCAGCAGTGGTCCCGGACGGTGGGGTGATAACTATGGCTACACCTTC. The full variable domain, with the rest looked up from reference TRBV2 and TRBJ1-2, is EPEVTQTPSHQVTQMGQEVILRCVPISNHLYFYWYRQILGQKVEFLVSFYNNEISEKSEIFDDQFSVERPDGSNFTLKIRSTKLEDSAMYFCASSGPGRWGDNYGYTFGSGTRLTVV.

The V and J genes are TRBV9 and TRBJ2-2; D is perhaps TRBD1 (6 bases). The V gene lost 0 bases and the J gene lost 2 bases, with 11 bases spanning the gap. CDR1 and CDR2 from the germline V gene are SGDLS and YYNGEE. The CDR3 loop spans 16 amino acids. As DNA, the CDR3 is TGTGCCAGCAGCGTAGGCGTGACAGGAAACACCGGGGAGCTGTTTTTT. As protein: CASSVGVTGNTGELFF.

This clonotype was seen more than once but under ten times. The gene calls are TRBV5-1 and TRBJ1-3, with no clear D. Trimming shortened V by 0 bases and J by 0 bases, and 7 bases separated the two germline ends. The CDR3 runs to 15 residues. Germline V gene sequence: CDR1 SGHRS, CDR2 YFSETQ. The DNA of the CDR3 is TGCGCCAGCAGCTTGGCCGTCAGCTCTGGAAACACCATATATTTT. Its translation: CASSLAVSSGNTIYF.

This rearrangement joins TRBV5-1 to TRBJ2-7; no reliable D call. This CDR3 is 17 amino acids long. Trimming took off 1 base at V and 0 bases at J, with 17 bases between the two ends. The germline V gene encodes CDR1 SGHRS and CDR2 YFSETQ. The CDR3 DNA reads as TGCGCCAGCAGCTTGACCTCGAATCGGCCGAACTCCTACGAGCAGTACTTC. Translated: CASSLTSNRPNSYEQYF.

The chain has TRBV6-6 and TRBJ2-7, with D perhaps matching TRBD1 or TRBD2 (5 bases each). The ends were cut back, 2 bases at V and 0 bases at J, with 14 bases in the middle. This CDR3 has 16 amino acids. Germline V gene sequence: CDR1 MNHNY, CDR2 SVGAGI (reference sequence). CDR3 nucleotide sequence: TGTGCCAGCAGTTACGGGGAATTGAGGGGCTCCTACGAGCAGTACTTC. Its protein is CASSYGELRGSYEQYF.

The V and J genes are TRBV29-1 and TRBJ1-1, with D perhaps TRBD1 (6 bases). V was clipped by 7 bases and J by 4 bases, with 10 bases between them. Germline CDR1 and CDR2: SQVTM and ANQGSEA. The CDR3 is 11 amino acids. The CDR3 region has the DNA TGCAGCGCGGGACATGCCACTGAAGCTTTCTTT. Protein: CSAGHATEAFF.

This chain joins TRBV6-1 and TRBJ2-7, with D maybe TRBD1 (5 bases). The germline V and J ends were trimmed by 3 bases and 4 bases, with 10 bases remaining between them. CDR1 is MNHNS and CDR2 is SASEGT in the germline V gene. This CDR3 is built from 13 residues. In nucleotides, the CDR3 is TGTGCCAGCAGTGATCTTGGGGCTTACGAGCAGTACTTC. Translated: CASSDLGAYEQYF.

Only one count was recorded for this clonotype. This chain uses TRBV27 with TRBJ1-2; tentative D call: TRBD1 (6 bases). Germline lookup yields CDR1 MNHEY and CDR2 SMNVEV (reference sequence). Trimming took off 5 bases at V and 8 bases at J, with 15 bases between the two ends. The CDR3 is 13 amino acids. In nucleotides, the CDR3 is TGTGCCAGCAGTCATCTCCCAGGGGACGGCTACACCTTC. Its translation is CASSHLPGDGYTF.

The gene calls are TRBV29-1 and TRBJ1-1; 7 bases line up with TRBD1. Trimming removed 4 bases from V and 1 base from J; junction bases left unmatched: 3. The CDR3 sequence is 13 residues long. CDR1 and CDR2 from the germline V gene are SQVTM and ANQGSEA. Written as DNA, the CDR3 is TGCAGCGTTGCAGGGGGTCGGAACACTGAAGCTTTCTTT. Protein product: CSVAGGRNTEAFF.

There are a few counts of this clonotype. V gene TRBV27 combines with J gene TRBJ2-5, with 13 bases fitting TRBD2. Looked up from germline, CDR1 is MNHEY and CDR2 is SMNVEV (reference sequence). V shed 6 bases and J 7 bases; nucleotides not matched to a gene: 8. There are 15 residues in the CDR3. This CDR3 is CASRLAGGSVGTQYF. In DNA, the CDR3 is TGTGCCAGCAGACTAGCGGGGGGGTCGGTTGGGACCCAGTACTTC.

V usage is TRBV6-1 and J usage is TRBJ2-3; 7 nucleotides line up with TRBD2. V lost 1 base, J lost 6 bases, and 7 bases stayed unmatched. The CDR3 has 15 amino acids. CDR1 and CDR2 from the germline V gene are MNHNS and SASEGT. As DNA, the CDR3 is TGTGCCAGCAGTGAAGGACTAGCTCATTTGGATACGCAGTATTTT. Its translation is CASSEGLAHLDTQYF.

The chain links TRBV24-1 to TRBJ2-1; the match to TRBD2 covers 9 bases. The germline V gene encodes CDR1 KGHDR and CDR2 SFDVKD. This CDR3 region has 16 residues. With V trimmed by 1 base and J by 7 bases, 7 bases remained unmatched. CDR3: CATSDFTAGGRNEQFF. The CDR3 nucleotides read TGTGCCACCAGTGATTTTACCGCGGGAGGGAGGAATGAGCAGTTCTTC.

The chain combines TRBV19 with TRBJ2-7; D remains ambiguous. The CDR3 extends over 13 amino acids. The germline gives CDR1 LNHDA, CDR2 SQIVND (reference sequence). Trimming pared 3 bases from V and 3 bases from J, leaving 9 bases between. CDR3 loop: CASSMARSYEQYF. The CDR3 nucleotides read TGTGCCAGTAGTATGGCGCGGAGCTACGAGCAGTACTTC.

J is TRBJ2-4 and V is TRBV6-6; D unclear. The CDR3 runs 13 residues. The germline CDR1 and CDR2 sequences are MNHNY and SVGAGI (reference sequence). V lost 6 bases, J lost 6 bases, and 12 bases lay in between. This CDR3 is CASRSGSLNIQYF. CDR3 coding DNA: TGTGCCAGCAGGAGTGGTTCTTTAAACATTCAGTACTTC.